A single sample is the source of the 21 T cell receptor beta chains below, sequenced in a study of siplizumab effects on memory and regulatory T cells. The protocol was immunoSEQ multiplex PCR, while the TCRdb copy is restricted to in-frame clones and leaves out a portion. The sample consists of 100,000 or so clones, roughly 94% of them appearing once. The sequenced sample was non-Treg CD4+ T cells sorted from blood. These receptors originate from a human donor in good health.

This clone was recorded once. The chain carries TRBV28 and TRBJ2-7; 10 bases map to TRBD2. CDR1 is MDHEN and CDR2 is SYDVKM in the germline V gene. This CDR3 region has 15 residues. Trimming took 8 bases from V and 2 from J; bases not matched to a gene: 9. The CDR3 here is CASARAGGAPYEQYF. The CDR3, as DNA: TGTGCCAGCGCCCGAGCGGGAGGGGCCCCCTACGAGCAGTACTTC.

This rearrangement joins TRBV19 to TRBJ1-1; D is possibly TRBD1 (6 bases). V lost 6 bases and J lost 0, with 11 bases in between. Per germline, CDR1 LNHDA and CDR2 SQIVND (reference sequence). CDR3 size: 14 residues. CDR3 amino acids: CASRRGTMNTEAFF. CDR3 sequence (DNA): TGTGCCAGTAGGAGGGGGACAATGAACACTGAAGCTTTCTTT.

This chain connects TRBV11-3 to TRBJ2-3; unclear D gene. The V and J ends lost 5 bases and 4 bases respectively, with 10 bases between them. This CDR3 comprises 13 residues. From germline, CDR1 is SGHNT and CDR2 YENEEA. The CDR3 loop reads CASSPSPADTQYF. The CDR3 coding sequence is TGTGCCAGCAGCCCCTCACCCGCAGATACGCAGTATTTT.

This clone was counted between two and nine times. The chain uses TRBV13 and TRBJ2-7; weak D call: TRBD1 (6 bases). Germline-derived CDR1 and CDR2 are PRHDT and FYEKMQ (reference sequence). V lost 0 bases to trimming and J lost 4 bases, with 13 bases between them. The CDR3 loop spans 15 amino acids. The CDR3 sequence is CASSLGRLGGYEQYF. CDR3 nucleotides: TGTGCCAGCAGCTTAGGCCGTCTAGGGGGTTACGAGCAGTACTTC. Filled out from reference TRBV13 and TRBJ2-7, the complete variable domain reads AAGVIQSPRHLIKEKRETATLKCYPIPRHDTVYWYQQGPGQDPQFLISFYEKMQSDKGSIPDRFSAQQFSDYHSELNMSSLELGDSALYFCASSLGRLGGYEQYFGPGTRLTVT.

V gene TRBV19 combines with J gene TRBJ2-5; 10 bases are a match to TRBD1. The V gene's germline CDR1 is LNHDA and CDR2 SQIVND (reference sequence). Trimming at V came to 8 bases and at J to 4 bases, leaving 4 bases not matched to a gene. CDR3 length: 13 residues. Written as DNA, the CDR3 is TGTGCCAGTCAACGGACAGGGGGAGAGACCCAGTACTTC. As protein: CASQRTGGETQYF.

V is TRBV30 and J is TRBJ1-2; no definite D call. The CDR3 covers 14 residues. From germline, CDR1 is GTSNPN and CDR2 SVGIG (reference sequence). With 4 bases removed from V and 7 bases from J, the gap between germline ends came to 19 bases. DNA of the CDR3: TGTGCCTGGACCCTCCGCCCGGGAGTCGGTGGCTACACCTTC. It is translated as CAWTLRPGVGGYTF.

V and J are TRBV7-9 and TRBJ2-6, with D perhaps matching TRBD1 (5 bases). V gave up 1 base and J gave up 0 bases, with 16 bases separating them. The germline CDR1 and CDR2 sequences are SEHNR and FQNEAQ (reference sequence). This CDR3 has 19 residues. CDR3 residues: CASSLEVGQADSGANVLTF. The CDR3 nucleotides read TGTGCCAGCAGCTTAGAGGTGGGGCAGGCTGACTCTGGGGCCAACGTCCTGACTTTC.

This clone came up once. The chain joins TRBV19 to TRBJ1-5; tentatively, D is TRBD1 (6 bases). The germline CDR1 and CDR2 sequences are LNHDA and SQIVND (reference sequence). Trimming removed 4 bases from V and 6 bases from J, with 19 bases in between. The CDR3 has 16 amino acids. CDR3: CASSTRTGFRIQPQHF. In DNA form, the CDR3 reads TGTGCCAGTAGTACCCGAACAGGGTTCAGGATTCAGCCCCAGCATTTT.

This clone was counted a single time. This sequence joins TRBV27 and TRBJ1-2, with D possibly matching TRBD1 (6 bases). The CDR3 is made up of 14 amino acids. Trimming took off 6 bases at V and 4 bases at J, with 15 bases between the two ends. The germline V gene has CDR1 MNHEY and CDR2 SMNVEV (reference sequence). CDR3 in DNA: TGTGCCAGCAGCCCGAAGGGGGGTATCTATGGCTACACCTTC. Translation: CASSPKGGIYGYTF.

This chain links TRBV5-8 with TRBJ2-5; D unresolved. V lost 4 bases and J 2 bases, leaving 18 bases between the germline ends. The CDR3 runs to 16 residues. The germline V gene encodes CDR1 SGHTS and CDR2 YDEGEE. The CDR3 sequence: CASSQREYRTQETQYF. In nucleotides, the CDR3 is TGTGCCAGCAGCCAACGTGAATACAGAACGCAAGAGACCCAGTACTTC.

The V gene is TRBV6-5, the J gene TRBJ1-3; tentative D call: TRBD1 (6 bases). Trimming removed 5 bases at V and 4 bases at J, with 9 bases between. Germline CDR1 MNHEY, CDR2 SVGAGI. This CDR3 has 13 residues. This CDR3 is CASSDTGGNTIYF. DNA of the CDR3: TGTGCCAGCAGTGACACAGGGGGAAACACCATATATTTT.

The count of this clone is one. The rearrangement uses TRBV6-5 and TRBJ2-7, with a tentative D call TRBD2 (6 bases). Germline CDR1 MNHEY, CDR2 SVGAGI. CDR3 length: 14 residues. The V and J ends lost 2 bases and 0 bases respectively, with 8 bases between them. CDR3 nucleotide sequence: TGTGCCAGCAGTTACGGTAGCGGCTCCTACGAGCAGTACTTC. Its translation is CASSYGSGSYEQYF.

V usage is TRBV5-1 and J usage is TRBJ2-7; D may match TRBD1 or TRBD2 (5 bases each). The CDR3 spans 12 residues. V gave up 4 bases and J gave up 3 bases, with 8 bases separating them. The germline V gene has CDR1 SGHRS and CDR2 YFSETQ. The CDR3 protein is CASSRDVYEQYF. CDR3 bases: TGCGCCAGCAGCCGGGACGTCTACGAGCAGTACTTC. The full variable domain, rest sourced from reference TRBV5-1 and TRBJ2-7, is KAGVTQTPRYLIKTRGQQVTLSCSPISGHRSVSWYQQTPGQGLQFLFEYFSETQRNKGNFPGRFSGRQFSNSRSEMNVSTLELGDSALYLCASSRDVYEQYFGPGTRLTVT.

The chain uses TRBV27 and TRBJ1-1; D gene unclear. Germline V gives CDR1 MNHEY, CDR2 SMNVEV (reference sequence). V lost 3 bases, J lost 0 bases, and 8 bases lay in between. CDR3 size: 14 residues. CDR3 amino acids: CASSFGQLNTEAFF. DNA for the CDR3: TGTGCCAGCAGTTTCGGGCAGTTGAACACTGAAGCTTTCTTT.

The chain has TRBV6-6 and TRBJ1-1, with 8 bases lining up with TRBD1. The CDR3 length is 14 residues. The V gene's germline CDR1 is MNHNY and CDR2 SVGAGI (reference sequence). The junction had 7 bases not matched to a gene; V was cut back by 7 bases and J by 3 bases. The DNA for the CDR3 is TGTGCCAGCACTCGCCAGGGGGCGGACACTGAAGCTTTCTTT. It encodes CASTRQGADTEAFF.

This rearrangement joins TRBV19 to TRBJ2-2; D call uncertain. The CDR3 spans 13 residues. V was trimmed by 6 bases and J by 7 bases, leaving 12 bases between them. Germline assignment: CDR1 LNHDA and CDR2 SQIVND (reference sequence). The CDR3: CASRLMGGGELFF. CDR3 bases: TGTGCCAGTAGGTTGATGGGCGGCGGGGAGCTGTTTTTT.

V gene TRBV19 combines with J gene TRBJ2-2, with a tentative D call TRBD2 (7 bases). The CDR3 runs to 15 residues. The V gene's germline CDR1 is LNHDA and CDR2 SQIVND (reference sequence). Trimming shortened V by 3 bases and J by 4 bases, and 12 bases separated the two germline ends. The CDR3 DNA reads as TGTGCCAGTAGTATCTCGGGGGGCATCACCGGGGAGCTGTTTTTT. This sequence encodes CASSISGGITGELFF.

V and J are TRBV7-2 and TRBJ1-5; no definite D call. The CDR3 runs to 13 residues. Germline V gene data show CDR1 as SGHTA and CDR2 as FQGNSA. V lost 9 bases and J lost 2, with 11 bases in between. The CDR3 region is CASTVGRNQPQHF. CDR3 in DNA: TGTGCCAGTACGGTCGGACGCAATCAGCCCCAGCATTTT.

This chain links TRBV11-2 with TRBJ2-1, with D possibly being TRBD2 (6 bases). This CDR3 region has 16 residues. V lost 2 bases to trimming and J lost 7 bases, with 18 bases between them. CDR1 is SGHAT, CDR2 FQNNGV, per germline. The CDR3 sequence is CASSLRGGPPANEQFF. The CDR3, as DNA: TGTGCCAGCAGCTTAAGGGGAGGCCCCCCCGCTAATGAGCAGTTCTTC.

The CDR3 reads CASSEGVAEAFF. CDR3 in DNA: TGTGCCAGCTCCGAGGGAGTGGCTGAAGCTTTCTTT. This sequence joins TRBV28 and TRBJ1-1; D is unresolved. Trimming left V 8 bases short and J 6 bases short, with 13 bases between. Germline V CDR1 and CDR2: MDHEN, SYDVKM. The CDR3 has 12 residues.

The rearrangement uses TRBV29-1 and TRBJ1-1; D gene unclear. With 4 bases removed from V and 0 bases from J, the gap between germline ends came to 9 bases. The CDR3 covers 13 residues. Germline V lookup: CDR1 SQVTM, CDR2 ANQGSEA. The CDR3, as DNA: TGCAGCGTTGGTAGACACCTGAACACTGAAGCTTTCTTT. This encodes CSVGRHLNTEAFF.